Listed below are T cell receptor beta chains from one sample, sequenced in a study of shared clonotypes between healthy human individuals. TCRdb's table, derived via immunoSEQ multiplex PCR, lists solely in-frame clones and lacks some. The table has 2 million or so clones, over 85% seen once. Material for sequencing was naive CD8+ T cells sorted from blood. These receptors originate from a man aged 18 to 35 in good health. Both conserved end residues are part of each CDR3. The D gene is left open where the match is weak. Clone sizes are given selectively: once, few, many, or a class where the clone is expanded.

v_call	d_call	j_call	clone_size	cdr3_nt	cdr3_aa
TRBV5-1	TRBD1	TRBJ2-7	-	TGCGCCAGCAGCTCAGGGGGAGAGCAGTACTTC	CASSSGGEQYF
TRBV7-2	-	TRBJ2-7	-	TGTGCCAGCAGCTTTCCCGGGGGCTCCTACGAGCAGTACTTC	CASSFPGGSYEQYF
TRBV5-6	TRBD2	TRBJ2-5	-	TGTGCCAGCAGCTTGGACCCCATTCCTAGCGGGAGAGAGACCCAGTACTTC	CASSLDPIPSGRETQYF
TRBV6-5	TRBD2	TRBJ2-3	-	TGTGCCAGCAGTTACTCAGCGGGGGGCACAGATACGCAGTATTTT	CASSYSAGGTDTQYF
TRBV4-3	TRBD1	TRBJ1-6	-	TGCGCCAGCAGCCAAGGGGACAGAGATTCACCCCTCCACTTT	CASSQGDRDSPLHF
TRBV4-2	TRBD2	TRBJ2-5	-	TGTGCCAGCAGCCCGATCTTTCTAGCGGGGGGGCCAGAGACCCAGTACTTC	CASSPIFLAGGPETQYF
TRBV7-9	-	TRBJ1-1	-	TGTGCCAGCAGCCCCCGGGACACCTTAATGAACACTGAAGCTTTCTTT	CASSPRDTLMNTEAFF
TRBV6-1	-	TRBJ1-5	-	TGTGCCATCCAGTCCCCAGGGTTTAATCAGCCCCAGCATTTT	CAIQSPGFNQPQHF
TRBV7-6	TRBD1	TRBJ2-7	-	TGTGCCAGCAGCTCGCTGCCGGGACAGGAGAGCTCCTACGAGCAGTACTTC	CASSSLPGQESSYEQYF
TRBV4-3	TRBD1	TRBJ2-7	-	TGCGCCAGCAGCTTCGGACAGGCCGAGACTTACGAGCAGTACTTC	CASSFGQAETYEQYF
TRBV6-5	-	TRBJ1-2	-	TGTGCCAGCAGCGACAGTAACTATGGCTACACCTTC	CASSDSNYGYTF
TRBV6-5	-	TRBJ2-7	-	TGTGCCAGCAGTAGCCTTCAGGGTCACGAGCAGTACTTC	CASSSLQGHEQYF
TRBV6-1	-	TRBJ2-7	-	TGTGCCAGCAGTGAGGGACTTAGCTACGAGCAGTACTTC	CASSEGLSYEQYF
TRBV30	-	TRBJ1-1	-	TGTGCCTGGGGGGATAACACTGAAGCTTTCTTT	CAWGDNTEAFF
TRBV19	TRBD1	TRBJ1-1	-	TGTGCCAGTCAGTCCGGACAGGGGACGACTGAAGCTTTCTTT	CASQSGQGTTEAFF
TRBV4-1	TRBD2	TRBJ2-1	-	TGCGCCAGCAGCCAGACCCCGGGACTAGCGGGTGTCTATGAGCAGTTCTTC	CASSQTPGLAGVYEQFF
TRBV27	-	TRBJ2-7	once	TGTGCCAGCAGCCCTTTATTCCCGACAGGTCACGAGCAGTACTTC	CASSPLFPTGHEQYF